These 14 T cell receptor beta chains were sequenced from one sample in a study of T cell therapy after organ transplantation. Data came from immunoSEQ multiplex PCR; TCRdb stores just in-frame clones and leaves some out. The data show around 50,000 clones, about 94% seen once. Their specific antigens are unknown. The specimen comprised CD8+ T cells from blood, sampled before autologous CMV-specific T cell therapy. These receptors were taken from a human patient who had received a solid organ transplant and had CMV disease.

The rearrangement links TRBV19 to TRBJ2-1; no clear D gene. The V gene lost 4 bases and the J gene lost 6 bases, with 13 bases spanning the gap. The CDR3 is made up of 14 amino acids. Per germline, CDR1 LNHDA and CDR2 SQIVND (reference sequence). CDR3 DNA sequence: TGTGCCAGTAGTACCATTCAGAGTGGCAATGAGCAGTTCTTC. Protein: CASSTIQSGNEQFF. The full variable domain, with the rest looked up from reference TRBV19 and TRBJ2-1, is DGGITQSPKYLFRKEGQNVTLSCEQNLNHDAMYWYRQDPGQGLRLIYYSQIVNDFQKGDIAEGYSVSREKKESFPLTVTSAQKNPTAFYLCASSTIQSGNEQFFGPGTRLTVL.

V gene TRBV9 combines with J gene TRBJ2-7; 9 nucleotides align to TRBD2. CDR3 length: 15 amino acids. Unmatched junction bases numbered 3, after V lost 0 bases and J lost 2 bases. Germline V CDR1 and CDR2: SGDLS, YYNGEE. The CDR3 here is CASSVGLAETYEQYF. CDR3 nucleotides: TGTGCCAGCAGCGTAGGACTAGCGGAGACCTACGAGCAGTACTTC.

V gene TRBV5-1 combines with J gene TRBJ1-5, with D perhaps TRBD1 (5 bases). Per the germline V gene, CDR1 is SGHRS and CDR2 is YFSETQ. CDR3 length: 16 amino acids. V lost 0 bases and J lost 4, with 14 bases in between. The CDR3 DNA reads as TGCGCCAGCAGCTTGGAGCCGCAGGGCAAAAATCAGCCCCAGCATTTT. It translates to CASSLEPQGKNQPQHF.

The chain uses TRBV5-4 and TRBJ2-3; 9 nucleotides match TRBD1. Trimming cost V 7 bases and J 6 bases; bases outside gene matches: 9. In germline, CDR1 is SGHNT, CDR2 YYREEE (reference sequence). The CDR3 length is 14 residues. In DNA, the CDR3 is TGTGCCAGCGGAGGGGACAGGGATCGTGATACGCAGTATTTT. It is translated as CASGGDRDRDTQYF.

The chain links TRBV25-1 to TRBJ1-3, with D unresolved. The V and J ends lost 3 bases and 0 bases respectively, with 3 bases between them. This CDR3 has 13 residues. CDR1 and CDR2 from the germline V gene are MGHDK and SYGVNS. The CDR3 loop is CASSDVSGNTIYF. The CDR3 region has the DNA TGTGCCAGCAGTGATGTCTCTGGAAACACCATATATTTT.

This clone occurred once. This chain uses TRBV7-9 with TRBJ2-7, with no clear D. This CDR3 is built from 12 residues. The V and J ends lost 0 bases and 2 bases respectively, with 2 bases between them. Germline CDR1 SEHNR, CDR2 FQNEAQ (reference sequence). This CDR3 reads CASSLAPYEQYF. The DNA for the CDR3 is TGTGCCAGCAGCTTAGCTCCCTACGAGCAGTACTTC. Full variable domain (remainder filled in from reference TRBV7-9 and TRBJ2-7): DTGVSQNPRHKITKRGQNVTFRCDPISEHNRLYWYRQTLGQGPEFLTYFQNEAQLEKSRLLSDRFSAERPKGSFSTLEIQRTEQGDSAMYLCASSLAPYEQYFGPGTRLTVT.

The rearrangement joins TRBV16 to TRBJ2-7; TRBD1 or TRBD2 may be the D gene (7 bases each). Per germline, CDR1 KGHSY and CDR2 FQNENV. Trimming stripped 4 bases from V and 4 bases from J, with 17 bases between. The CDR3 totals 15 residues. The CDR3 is CASSPGAGGEYEQYF. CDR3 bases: TGTGCCAGCAGCCCCGGAGCAGGGGGGGAGTACGAGCAGTACTTC.

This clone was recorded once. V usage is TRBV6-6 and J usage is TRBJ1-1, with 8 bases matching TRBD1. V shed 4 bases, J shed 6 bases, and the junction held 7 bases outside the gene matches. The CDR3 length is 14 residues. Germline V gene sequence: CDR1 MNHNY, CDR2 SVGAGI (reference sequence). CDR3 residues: CASSSDRGAPEAFF. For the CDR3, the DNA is TGTGCCAGCAGTTCCGACAGGGGAGCCCCTGAAGCTTTCTTT.

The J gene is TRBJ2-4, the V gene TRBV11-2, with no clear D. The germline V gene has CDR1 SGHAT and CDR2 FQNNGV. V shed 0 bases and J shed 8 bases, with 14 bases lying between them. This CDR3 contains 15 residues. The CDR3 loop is CASSLEFSEFDIQYF. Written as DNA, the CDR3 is TGTGCCAGCAGCTTAGAATTTTCGGAATTCGACATTCAGTACTTC.

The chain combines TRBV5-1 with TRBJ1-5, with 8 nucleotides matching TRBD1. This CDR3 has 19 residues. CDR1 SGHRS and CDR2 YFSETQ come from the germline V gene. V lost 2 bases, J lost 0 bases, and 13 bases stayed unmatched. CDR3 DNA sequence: TGCGCCAGCAGCTTCCCTATCCGTGGACAGGGAAATAGCAATCAGCCCCAGCATTTT. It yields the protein CASSFPIRGQGNSNQPQHF.

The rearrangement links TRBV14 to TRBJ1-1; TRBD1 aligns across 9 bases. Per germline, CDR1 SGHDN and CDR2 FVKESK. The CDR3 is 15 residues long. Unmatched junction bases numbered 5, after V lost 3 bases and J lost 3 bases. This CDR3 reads CASSHLQGAYTEAFF. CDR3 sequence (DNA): TGTGCCAGCAGCCACTTACAGGGGGCTTACACTGAAGCTTTCTTT.

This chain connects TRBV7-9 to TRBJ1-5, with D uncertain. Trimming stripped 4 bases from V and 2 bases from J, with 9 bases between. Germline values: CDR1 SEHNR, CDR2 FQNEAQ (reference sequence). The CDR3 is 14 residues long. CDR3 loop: CASSSAVGNQPQHF. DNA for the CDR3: TGTGCCAGCAGCTCCGCAGTCGGCAATCAGCCCCAGCATTTT.

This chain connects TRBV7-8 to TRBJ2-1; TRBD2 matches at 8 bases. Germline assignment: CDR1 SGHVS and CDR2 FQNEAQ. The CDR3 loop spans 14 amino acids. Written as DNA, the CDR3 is TGTGCAGCGACAGCGGGGGATTCTTACAATGAGCAGTTCTTC. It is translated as CAATAGDSYNEQFF.

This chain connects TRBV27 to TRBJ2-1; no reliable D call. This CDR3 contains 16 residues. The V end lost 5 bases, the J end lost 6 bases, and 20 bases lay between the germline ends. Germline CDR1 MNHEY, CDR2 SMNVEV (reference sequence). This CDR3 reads CASSTMPVYAFNEQFF. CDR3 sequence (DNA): TGTGCCAGCAGTACAATGCCAGTGTATGCGTTCAATGAGCAGTTCTTC.